The entry that follows covers one T cell receptor (beta chain) sequence. The data derive from a study of memory CD4+ T cells and cytomegalovirus serostatus. TCRdb's table, derived via immunoSEQ multiplex PCR, lists solely in-frame clones and lacks some. The sample has 52,000 or so clones, 82% seen once; the top ten hold 0.5% to 0.6%. Single viable CD3+CD4+CD8-CD45RO+ cells were sorted as the memory CD4+ T cells. Germline lookup yields CDR1 MNHNY and CDR2 SVGAGI (reference sequence). The CDR3 is made up of 15 amino acids. V gave up 0 bases and J gave up 0 bases, with 8 bases separating them. The TCR sequence derives from an adult in good health and CMV-seronegative. The chain combines TRBV6-6 with TRBJ1-1, with D unresolved. The sequencing sample was made of memory CD4+ T cells from blood. CDR3 sequence: CASSYSRGMNTEAFF. DNA of the CDR3: TGTGCCAGCAGTTACTCGCGAGGGATGAACACTGAAGCTTTCTTT.